Below are 14 T cell receptor beta chains sequenced from a single sample in a study of blood T cell repertoires in COVID-19. Clones were read by immunoSEQ multiplex PCR, and TCRdb kept only the in-frame ones, dropping some. The sample lists about 220,000 clones, 82% occurring once. Sequences were obtained from peripheral blood. These receptors all stem from a woman older than 75 with acute or convalescent COVID-19.

This rearrangement joins TRBV5-5 to TRBJ1-4; a possible D gene is TRBD1 (6 bases). The CDR3 totals 15 residues. Germline loops: CDR1 SGHKS, CDR2 YYEKEE (reference sequence). V was cut by 2 bases and J by 7 bases, with 15 bases left in between. CDR3 DNA: TGTGCCAGCAGCTTTAACAGGGTGGGGATTGAAAAACTGTTTTTT. This translates into CASSFNRVGIEKLFF.

This chain joins TRBV2 and TRBJ1-6; D might be TRBD1 (5 bases). From germline, CDR1 is SNHLY and CDR2 FYNNEI. The V end was cut by 8 bases, the J end by 9 bases, with 17 bases between. The CDR3 sequence is 14 residues long. CDR3 amino acids: CASGEGRVSSPLHF. In nucleotides, the CDR3 is TGTGCCAGCGGGGAGGGGAGGGTGTCTTCACCCCTCCACTTT.

The V call is TRBV18, the J call TRBJ1-4, with a tentative D call TRBD1 (6 bases). Germline-derived CDR1 and CDR2 are KGHSH and LQKENI. The CDR3 totals 14 residues. V lost 5 bases and J 6 bases, leaving 13 bases between the germline ends. In DNA form, the CDR3 reads TGTGCCAGCTCAATGGGGGCAGTTGATGAAAAACTGTTTTTT. It codes for CASSMGAVDEKLFF.

This clone was detected a few times. The rearrangement links TRBV7-2 to TRBJ1-3, with a tentative D call TRBD1 (6 bases). Germline V CDR1 and CDR2: SGHTA, FQGNSA. The CDR3 is 16 residues long. Trimming removed 4 bases at V and 0 bases at J, with 13 bases between. CDR3 sequence (DNA): TGTGCCAGCAGCTCCCGACAGGCCCGCTCTGGAAACACCATATATTTT. This codes for CASSSRQARSGNTIYF.

The chain recombines TRBV6-5 with TRBJ1-3; no clear D. Trimming pared 6 bases from V and 4 bases from J, leaving 10 bases between. Germline values: CDR1 MNHEY, CDR2 SVGAGI. The length of the CDR3 is 13 residues. CDR3 nucleotide sequence: TGTGCCAGCAGACCTACCCTAGGAAACACCATATATTTT. Protein sequence: CASRPTLGNTIYF.

This clone came up once. The same CDR3 is also encoded by other DNA sequences in this sample. The chain links TRBV12-3 or TRBV12-4 to TRBJ1-1; TRBD1 matches at 8 bases. This CDR3 region has 13 residues. V gave up 5 bases and J gave up 3 bases; unmatched junction bases: 2. CDR3 sequence (DNA): TGTGCCAGCAGTCTACAGGGGGACACTGAAGCTTTCTTT. Amino acid sequence: CASSLQGDTEAFF.

J is TRBJ2-3 and V is TRBV15; 11 bases align to TRBD2. The CDR3 extends over 18 amino acids. Germline V gene data show CDR1 as LNHNV and CDR2 as YYDKDF (reference sequence). With 0 bases clipped from V and 4 bases from J, the junction kept 9 bases outside the gene matches. CDR3 bases: TGTGCCACCAGCAGAGATTTTCGTAGCGGGGGGGCTGCAGATACGCAGTATTTT. It encodes CATSRDFRSGGAADTQYF.

This chain links TRBV6-5 with TRBJ2-7; TRBD1 aligns across 9 bases. Per germline, CDR1 MNHEY and CDR2 SVGAGI. CDR3 length: 14 residues. With V trimmed by 6 bases and J by 5 bases, 8 bases remained unmatched. The CDR3 DNA is TGTGCCAGCAGCTTGGACAGGGGTTCCCACGAGCAGTACTTC. It encodes CASSLDRGSHEQYF.

CDR3 nucleotide sequence: TGTGCCAGCAGCGTAGCCCTAGGGGGTTTCGAAGCTTTCTTT. The encoded protein is CASSVALGGFEAFF. The chain employs TRBV9 and TRBJ1-1; weak D call: TRBD1 (6 bases). With 0 bases removed from V and 8 bases from J, the gap between germline ends came to 14 bases. Germline assignment: CDR1 SGDLS and CDR2 YYNGEE. This CDR3 has 14 amino acids.

A note on this clone: Mismatch with germline at one junction end may stem from a read error. The rearrangement uses TRBV28 and TRBJ1-4; D uncertain. Per the germline V gene, CDR1 is MDHEN and CDR2 is SYDVKM. This CDR3 has 11 residues. The CDR3 spells CATSDREKLFF. The DNA for the CDR3 is TGTGCCACCAGTGATCGGGAAAAACTGTTTTTT.

The chain combines TRBV6-5 with TRBJ1-2, with D tentatively TRBD1 (6 bases). Trimming took off 6 bases at V and 4 bases at J, with 9 bases between the two ends. The CDR3 consists of 12 residues. CDR1 is MNHEY and CDR2 is SVGAGI in the germline V gene. CDR3 region: CASRVDSYGYTF. CDR3 in DNA: TGTGCCAGCAGGGTGGACAGCTATGGCTACACCTTC.

The genes are TRBV3-1 (or the pseudogene TRBV3-2) and TRBJ1-2, with D possibly TRBD1 on 5 matching bases. The V and J ends lost 1 base and 2 bases respectively, with 11 bases between them. Germline V gives CDR1 LGHDT, CDR2 YNNKEL (reference sequence). The CDR3 contains 15 residues. The DNA of the CDR3 is TGTGCCAGCAGCCAAGTTTTACGACAGAACTATGGCTACACCTTC. Protein sequence: CASSQVLRQNYGYTF.

The V gene is TRBV11-2, the J gene TRBJ1-2; D remains unclear. CDR3 length: 14 residues. Germline loops: CDR1 SGHAT, CDR2 FQNNGV. V was shortened by 3 bases and J by 3 bases, with 11 bases between the two germline ends. The CDR3 loop is CASSFQTGYYGYTF. CDR3 DNA: TGTGCCAGCAGCTTCCAGACGGGATACTATGGCTACACCTTC.

The V call is TRBV30, the J call TRBJ1-3; TRBD1 matches at 11 bases. Unmatched junction bases numbered 5, after V lost 4 bases and J lost 0 bases. Germline V gene data show CDR1 as GTSNPN and CDR2 as SVGIG (reference sequence). The CDR3 loop spans 16 amino acids. The CDR3 DNA follows: TGTGCCTGGATGGCAGGGACAGGGGGCTCTGGAAACACCATATATTTT. Protein sequence: CAWMAGTGGSGNTIYF.